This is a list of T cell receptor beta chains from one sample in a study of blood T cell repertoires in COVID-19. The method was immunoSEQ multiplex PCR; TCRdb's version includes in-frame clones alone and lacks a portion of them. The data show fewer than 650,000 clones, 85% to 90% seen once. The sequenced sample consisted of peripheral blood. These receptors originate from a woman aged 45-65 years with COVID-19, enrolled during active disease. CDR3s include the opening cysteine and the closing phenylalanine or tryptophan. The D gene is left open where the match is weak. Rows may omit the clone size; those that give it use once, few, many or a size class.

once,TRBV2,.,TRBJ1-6,TGTGCCAGCAGTGGAGAATATAATTCACCCCTCCACTTT,CASSGEYNSPLHF
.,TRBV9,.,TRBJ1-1,TGTGCCAGCAGCGTAGGGGACTCCATGAACACTGAAGCTTTCTTT,CASSVGDSMNTEAFF
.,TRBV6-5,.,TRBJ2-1,TGTGCCAGCAGTTACCAGACAGGCTACAATGAGCAGTTCTTC,CASSYQTGYNEQFF
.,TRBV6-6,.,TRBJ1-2,TGTGCCAGCAGTCAACTCGACAGATTAGAAGGAGTCGCTCATGGCTACACCTTC,CASSQLDRLEGVAHGYTF
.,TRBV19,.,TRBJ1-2,TGTGCCAGTAGTACCCACGAGGTCGGCTACACCTTC,CASSTHEVGYTF
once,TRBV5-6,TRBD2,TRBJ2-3,TGTGCCAGCAGCCCACTAGCGGGGGGGCAAGATACGCAGTATTTT,CASSPLAGGQDTQYF
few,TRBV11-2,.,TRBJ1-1,TGTGCCAGCAAAGAACCGTTCCGGGGTCCGGCGGACACTGAAGCTTTCTTT,CASKEPFRGPADTEAFF
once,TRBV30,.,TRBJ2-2,TGTGCCTGGAGTGTCGAGGAGGCCGGGGAGCTGTTTTTT,CAWSVEEAGELFF
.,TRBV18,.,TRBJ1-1,TGTGCCAGCGCGACGGGAGCCGACGATTATGAAGCTTTCTTT,CASATGADDYEAFF
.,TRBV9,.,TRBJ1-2,TGTGCCAGCAGCGTAGGTGCGGGTGGCTACACCTTC,CASSVGAGGYTF
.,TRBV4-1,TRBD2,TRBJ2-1,TGCGCCAGCAGCCAAGAAAGCTCACTAGCGGGGGGGTCGGATGAGCAGTTCTTC,CASSQESSLAGGSDEQFF
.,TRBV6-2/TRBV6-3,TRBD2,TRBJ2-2,TGTGCCAGCAGTCTTACCGGACTAGCAAACACCGGGGAGCTGTTTTTT,CASSLTGLANTGELFF
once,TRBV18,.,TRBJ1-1,TGTGCCAGCTCTCCCGACACTGTAGAAGCTTTCTTT,CASSPDTVEAFF
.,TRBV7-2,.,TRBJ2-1,TGTGCCAGCAGCTTAGCATTTGCCAGGGCCGGCCTCAATGAGCAGTTCTTC,CASSLAFARAGLNEQFF
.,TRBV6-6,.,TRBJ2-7,TGTGCCAGCAGTGGACTCGATTACGAGCAGTACTTC,CASSGLDYEQYF
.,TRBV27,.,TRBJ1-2,TGTGCCAGCTCCACACGGAGGGTAGCGGATGGCTACACCTTC,CASSTRRVADGYTF
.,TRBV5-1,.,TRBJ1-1,TGCGCCAGCAGCTTGGGGGCATTGGGAGAGACTGAAGCTTTCTTT,CASSLGALGETEAFF
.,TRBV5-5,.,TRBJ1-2,TGTGCCAGCAGCTATAGACGGGGGGGCAACTATGGCTACACCTTC,CASSYRRGGNYGYTF
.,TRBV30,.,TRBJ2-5,TGTGCCTGGACCCAGAACCAAGAGACCCAGTACTTC,CAWTQNQETQYF
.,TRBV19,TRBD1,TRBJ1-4,TGTGCCAGTAGAGAACAGGGGGATGAAAAACTGTTTTTT,CASREQGDEKLFF
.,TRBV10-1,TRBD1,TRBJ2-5,TGCGCCAGCATCGAGGGGACAGGGTTGGTGGGAGAGACCCAGTACTTC,CASIEGTGLVGETQYF
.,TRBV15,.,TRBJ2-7,TGTGCCACCAGCAGAGATCGCCTTCAAGGAGGCGAGCAGTACTTC,CATSRDRLQGGEQYF
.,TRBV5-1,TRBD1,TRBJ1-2,TGCGCCAGCAAGGAAACAGGGGGCGCTTCCTATGGCTACACCTTC,CASKETGGASYGYTF
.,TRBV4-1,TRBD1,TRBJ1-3,TGCGCCAGCAGCCAAATCTGGACAGGGACTGGAAACACCATATATTTT,CASSQIWTGTGNTIYF
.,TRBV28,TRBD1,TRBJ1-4,TGTGCCAGCAGTTGGGACAGGGGAGATGAAAAACTGTTTTTT,CASSWDRGDEKLFF
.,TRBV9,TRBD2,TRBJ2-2,TGTGCCAGCAGCTCACTGGGGGGGGTTGGCACCGGGGAGCTGTTTTTT,CASSSLGGVGTGELFF
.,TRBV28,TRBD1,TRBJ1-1,TGTGCCAGCAGACCCGGGGACAGGGAGCTAACTGAAGCTTTCTTT,CASRPGDRELTEAFF
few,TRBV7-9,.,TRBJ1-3,TGTGCCAGCAGCCCGGCGGGGCAGGCCTTCGGAAACACCATATATTTT,CASSPAGQAFGNTIYF
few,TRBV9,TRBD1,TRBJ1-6,TGTGCCAGCAGCGTGGCGTTACAGGGGACACCCCTCCACTTT,CASSVALQGTPLHF
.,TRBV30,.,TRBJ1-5,TGTGCCTGGAGCCGCAGTAGCAATCAGCCCCAGCATTTT,CAWSRSSNQPQHF
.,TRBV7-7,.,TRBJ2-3,TGTGCCAGCAGCTTAGGGGCCAGCCCTACAGATACGCAGTATTTT,CASSLGASPTDTQYF
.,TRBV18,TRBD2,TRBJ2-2,TGTGCCAGCTCACCCGGACTAGCGGGCACCGGGGAGCTGTTTTTT,CASSPGLAGTGELFF
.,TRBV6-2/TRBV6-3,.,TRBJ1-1,TGTGCCAGCAGTTATGGGGGCCAGGGTGAAGCTTTCTTT,CASSYGGQGEAFF
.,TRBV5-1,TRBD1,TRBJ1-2,TGCGCCAGCAGCTGGACACAGGGGGACGTGGGAGGCTACACCTTC,CASSWTQGDVGGYTF
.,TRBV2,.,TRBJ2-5,TGTGCCAGCAGTCGGGAGACCCAGTACTTC,CASSRETQYF